The 23 T cell receptor beta chains below come from one sample, sequenced in a study of T cell repertoires in cytomegalovirus infection. A single record per CDR3 protein comes from TCRdb applying MiXCR to the reads. The table shows nearly 650,000 distinct CDR3 sequences, with approximately 24% occurring only once. Sequenced sample: CD8+ T cells from PBMCs. These receptors came from a human donor in good health (CMV status not recorded). Some clones in this sample may be carry-over from other donors' samples.

The V gene is TRBV5-6, the J gene TRBJ1-1, with 7 bases matching TRBD1. Germline CDR1 and CDR2: SGHDT and YYEEEE. V shed 6 bases, J shed 0 bases, and the junction held 5 bases outside the gene matches. The CDR3 has 14 residues. The CDR3 coding sequence is TGTGCCAGCACCAGGGGACAGTTGAACACTGAAGCTTTCTTT. It translates to CASTRGQLNTEAFF.

This chain connects TRBV7-2 to TRBJ2-1; 10 nucleotides match TRBD1. In germline, CDR1 is SGHTA, CDR2 FQGNSA. Trimming took 5 bases from V and 7 from J; bases not matched to a gene: 8. The CDR3 loop spans 15 amino acids. CDR3 in amino acids: CASSPRDRGWNEQFF. CDR3 DNA sequence: TGTGCCAGCAGCCCCCGGGACAGGGGTTGGAATGAGCAGTTCTTC.

A few counts support this clonotype. V usage is TRBV2 and J usage is TRBJ2-7, with D possibly being TRBD1 (6 bases). CDR3 size: 15 residues. Germline CDR1 SNHLY, CDR2 FYNNEI. Trimming cost V 5 bases and J 1 base, with 15 bases left between them. This chain's CDR3 is CASSSDRSGSYEQYF. The CDR3 DNA is TGTGCCAGCAGTTCAGACAGGAGTGGGTCCTACGAGCAGTACTTC.

The rearrangement joins TRBV20-1 to TRBJ2-7, with 8 bases that match TRBD1. The CDR3 sequence is 16 residues long. With V trimmed by 3 bases and J by 0 bases, 10 bases remained unmatched. Germline CDR1 is DFQATT and CDR2 is SNEGSKA (reference sequence). CDR3: CSASRRQGSSSYEQYF. CDR3 coding DNA: TGCAGTGCTAGCCGCCGACAGGGGTCTTCCTCCTACGAGCAGTACTTC.

Regarding this clonotype: Given a much more abundant clone one base away, this may be a read error. The rearrangement links TRBV5-6 to TRBJ1-5; D might be TRBD1 (6 bases). Germline values: CDR1 SGHDT, CDR2 YYEEEE. The CDR3 runs 13 residues. The CDR3 protein is CPSSKTGIQPQHF. The DNA of the CDR3 is TGTCCCAGCAGCAAAACAGGGATTCAGCCCCAGCATTTT.

The table lists this clonotype with many counts. The chain recombines TRBV2 with TRBJ2-1; D gene ambiguous. The CDR3 has 14 amino acids. CDR1 is SNHLY, CDR2 FYNNEI, per germline. V was clipped by 6 bases and J by 4 bases, with 13 bases between them. The CDR3 sequence: CASSPDALYNEQFF. CDR3 nucleotides: TGTGCCAGCAGCCCGGACGCACTTTACAATGAGCAGTTCTTC. Looking up the rest from reference TRBV2 and TRBJ2-1 gives the full variable domain: EPEVTQTPSHQVTQMGQEVILRCVPISNHLYFYWYRQILGQKVEFLVSFYNNEISEKSEIFDDQFSVERPDGSNFTLKIRSTKLEDSAMYFCASSPDALYNEQFFGPGTRLTVL.

Only a few counts were recorded for this clonotype. This chain uses TRBV2 with TRBJ2-7; D remains ambiguous. V lost 2 bases and J 2 bases, leaving 4 bases between the germline ends. Germline V gives CDR1 SNHLY, CDR2 FYNNEI. CDR3 length equals 12 residues. CDR3 sequence (DNA): TGTGCCAGCAGTGAAATAGCCTACGAGCAGTACTTC. Its translation is CASSEIAYEQYF.

This clonotype was recorded at least ten times. The CDR3 spells CASSLIPSQLATSSYEQYF. Here the CDR3 DNA reads TGTGCCAGCAGCTTAATCCCCTCCCAACTAGCGACGAGCTCCTACGAGCAGTACTTC. V and J are TRBV7-2 and TRBJ2-7; 7 bases agree with TRBD2. V dropped 2 bases and J dropped 0; count of bases not matched to a gene: 16. Per germline, CDR1 SGHTA and CDR2 FQGNSA. The CDR3 loop spans 19 amino acids.

This clonotype was observed a handful of times. The chain combines TRBV7-8 with TRBJ2-1; D might be TRBD1 (7 bases). The CDR3 runs to 16 residues. Trimming shortened V by 3 bases and J by 8 bases, and 20 bases separated the two germline ends. Germline-derived CDR1 and CDR2 are SGHVS and FQNEAQ. In DNA form, the CDR3 reads TGTGCCAGCAGCTTTCCGGGACTCCAAGGGGGCGATGAGCAGTTCTTC. It translates to CASSFPGLQGGDEQFF. Full variable domain (remainder filled in from reference TRBV7-8 and TRBJ2-1): GAGVSQSPRYKVAKRGQDVALRCDPISGHVSLFWYQQALGQGPEFLTYFQNEAQLDKSGLPSDRFFAERPEGSVSTLKIQRTQQEDSAVYLCASSFPGLQGGDEQFFGPGTRLTVL.

The chain uses TRBV20-1 and TRBJ2-5; no reliable D call. The CDR3 is made up of 17 amino acids. V was trimmed by 0 bases and J by 5 bases, leaving 22 bases between them. The germline V gene encodes CDR1 DFQATT and CDR2 SNEGSKA (reference sequence). The CDR3 region has the DNA TGCAGTGCTAGAGACATAATACTCCTACAGCTGGGGGAGACCCAGTACTTC. This translates into CSARDIILLQLGETQYF.

CDR3 DNA sequence: TGTGCCAGCAGCGACAAGGACACAAGTTTCTACGAGCAGTACTTC. As protein: CASSDKDTSFYEQYF. This chain uses TRBV2 with TRBJ2-7; TRBD1 might be the D (5 bases). Trimming pared 6 bases from V and 3 bases from J, leaving 18 bases between. CDR3 size: 15 residues. The germline V gene has CDR1 SNHLY and CDR2 FYNNEI.

The chain combines TRBV10-3 with TRBJ2-3, with D possibly matching TRBD1 (7 bases). In germline, CDR1 is ENHRY, CDR2 SYGVKD. Trimming shortened V by 4 bases and J by 0 bases, and 14 bases separated the two germline ends. There are 16 residues in the CDR3. The CDR3 loop reads CAISVRGDTSTDTQYF. DNA for the CDR3: TGTGCCATCAGTGTCAGGGGGGACACTAGCACAGATACGCAGTATTTT.

This clonotype was counted only a few times. The CDR3: CAGTVWHQETQYF. For the CDR3, the DNA is TGTGCCGGGACGGTTTGGCACCAAGAGACCCAGTACTTC. This sequence joins TRBV5-6 and TRBJ2-5; D is perhaps TRBD1 or TRBD2 (5 bases each). The V end lost 10 bases, the J end lost 0 bases, and 13 bases lay between the germline ends. The V gene's germline CDR1 is SGHDT and CDR2 YYEEEE. CDR3 length: 13 residues.

Concerning this clonotype itself: A much larger clone differs from this one at a single base, so this may be a read error. This chain uses TRBV7-3 with TRBJ2-2; D not resolved. Germline V gene data show CDR1 as SGHTA and CDR2 as FQGTGA. The CDR3 totals 13 residues. The CDR3: CVSSNTNTGELFF. Here the CDR3 DNA reads TGTGTCAGCAGCAACACGAACACCGGGGAGCTGTTTTTT.

This clonotype was seen ten or more times. The chain is built from TRBV6-2 or TRBV6-3 and TRBJ1-1; 11 bases match TRBD1. This CDR3 comprises 14 residues. Unmatched junction bases numbered 0, after V lost 5 bases and J lost 1 base. From germline, CDR1 is MNHEY and CDR2 SVGEGT. CDR3 nucleotide sequence: TGTGCCAGCAGTGGACAGGGGGCGAACACTGAAGCTTTCTTT. Amino acids: CASSGQGANTEAFF.

This clonotype showed up many times. The rearrangement uses TRBV6-1 and TRBJ2-5; a weak D match, TRBD1 (5 bases). The CDR3 loop spans 16 amino acids. The V end was cut by 2 bases, the J end by 2 bases, with 15 bases between. Germline CDR1 MNHNS, CDR2 SASEGT. CDR3 residues: CASSEQGARVQETQYF. CDR3 in DNA: TGTGCCAGCAGTGAACAAGGGGCCAGGGTTCAAGAGACCCAGTACTTC.

This rearrangement joins TRBV7-9 to TRBJ2-3; 7 nucleotides align to TRBD2. V was pared by 5 bases and J by 0 bases, with 5 bases of the junction left unmatched. Germline V CDR1 and CDR2: SEHNR, FQNEAQ (reference sequence). There are 15 residues in the CDR3. The CDR3: CASSEGGGSTDTQYF. As DNA, the CDR3 is TGTGCCAGCAGCGAGGGCGGGGGTAGCACAGATACGCAGTATTTT. Together with reference TRBV7-9 and TRBJ2-3, the CDR3 gives the full variable domain: DTGVSQNPRHKITKRGQNVTFRCDPISEHNRLYWYRQTLGQGPEFLTYFQNEAQLEKSRLLSDRFSAERPKGSFSTLEIQRTEQGDSAMYLCASSEGGGSTDTQYFGPGTRLTVL.

This clonotype was counted between two and nine times. V is TRBV27 and J is TRBJ1-1; D unclear. Germline V gives CDR1 MNHEY, CDR2 SMNVEV (reference sequence). The CDR3 spans 14 residues. V lost 4 bases and J 11 bases, leaving 20 bases between the germline ends. The CDR3 loop is CASSSAREERRAFF. The CDR3 DNA reads as TGTGCCAGCAGTTCCGCCCGGGAGGAACGGAGGGCTTTCTTT.

This clonotype has a handful of counts. The rearrangement joins TRBV5-5 to TRBJ2-1; no clear D. Looked up from germline, CDR1 is SGHKS and CDR2 is YYEKEE (reference sequence). V dropped 4 bases and J dropped 9 bases, with 20 bases sitting between them. The CDR3 is 15 residues long. CDR3 coding DNA: TGTGCCAGCAGCGCAAGAAAATACACGAACAGTGAGCAGTTCTTC. Protein sequence: CASSARKYTNSEQFF.

V is TRBV6-2 or TRBV6-3 and J is TRBJ2-3; D perhaps matches TRBD2 (6 bases). Germline lookup yields CDR1 MNHEY and CDR2 SVGEGT. This CDR3 spans 16 amino acids. V dropped 3 bases and J dropped 5 bases, with 18 bases sitting between them. CDR3: CASSYYGGGLEDTQYF. Written as DNA, the CDR3 is TGTGCCAGCAGTTATTACGGGGGAGGACTGGAAGATACGCAGTATTTT.

This clonotype was counted ten times or more. The genes are TRBV7-6 and TRBJ1-3; the D is unclear. This CDR3 contains 15 residues. The germline V gene encodes CDR1 SGHVS and CDR2 FNYEAQ. V was trimmed by 1 base and J by 0 bases, leaving 7 bases between them. CDR3 loop: CASSLGSFSGNTIYF. The CDR3 nucleotides read TGTGCCAGCAGCTTAGGCAGTTTCTCTGGAAACACCATATATTTT.

This clonotype was seen a few times. The chain has TRBV2 and TRBJ1-2; D unresolved. This CDR3 comprises 15 residues. From germline, CDR1 is SNHLY and CDR2 FYNNEI. Trimming shortened V by 4 bases and J by 0 bases, and 12 bases separated the two germline ends. Written as DNA, the CDR3 is TGTGCCAGCAGTGTTGGCAGGTCGCCTAACTATGGCTACACCTTC. It codes for CASSVGRSPNYGYTF.

Comments on this clonotype: Possible read error: a much larger clone is one base away. The V call is TRBV28, the J call TRBJ2-5, with 8 positions matching TRBD1. The germline gives CDR1 MDHEN, CDR2 SYDVKM. The CDR3 has 12 amino acids. DNA of the CDR3: TGTGTCAGCAGCCAGGACAGGGTGGCCCAGTACTTC. Its translation: CVSSQDRVAQYF.